This T cell receptor beta chain was retrieved from a study of T cells in severe cutaneous drug reactions (dated by TCRdb to between 2017 and 2020). For the study in its entirety: Recruitment took place between 2011 and 2018, drawing patients from Taiwan, Thailand and a European registry network. Only patients with a probable or definite SJS/TEN or DRESS diagnosis by RegiSCAR criteria were enrolled. The culprit drug was assigned using the Naranjo algorithm and the ALDEN drug causality algorithm. Patients in either the acute or the recovery stage provided biological samples, such as blister fluids/cells and PBMC. Single-cell sequencing, quantitative PCR validation, functional assays and transgenic mouse experiments were combined with bulk TCR sequencing. The libraries were made with iRepertoire multiplex PCR, and the authors referred to a comparison in which iRepertoire and 5' RACE methods, with or without UMI, captured abundant clonotypes to a similar degree. The paper as a whole reports these results and caveats: TRBV12-4 usage was strongly increased in CBZ-SJS/TEN patients, averaging around 35% in blister cells and roughly 4.8% in PBMC. The authors stated that further study is still needed to find out whether the public TCR applies more generally to SJS/TEN caused by other drugs. A public TCRbeta CDR3, present at a mean of roughly 15% in all seven CBZ-SJS/TEN blister samples, was undetectable or scarce in PBMC from tolerant controls and healthy donors.

CDR1 and CDR2 were assigned from the germline V gene as MDHEN and SYDVKM. The CDR3 goes from the cysteine to the phenylalanine over 15 residues. There is no recorded DNA. With no count recorded, this clonotype is classed as medium-sized (0.01 to 0.1%) from frequency. Its antigen is not yet known. For both bulk and single-cell sequencing, libraries were prepared with the iRepertoire multiplex PCR system and TCR subtype-specific primers. Bulk TCR beta libraries were generated by multiplex PCR with primers targeting V, D and J gene regions. Each sample contributed roughly 95-550 ng of RNA as input for preparing the bulk TCR library. An Illumina MiSeq was used to sequence bulk TCR beta amplicons. Concerning the study's data processing: Quality control steps removed sample misassignments and low-quality sequencing reads. CDR3 was defined as the amino acids between the V-gene Y[YFLI]C motif and the J-segment [FW]GXGT motif. TRBV and TRBJ gene assignments and CDR3 clonotypes followed the IMGT database. For each sample, TRBV expression was normalized against the mean for the same gene in PBMC from approximately 46 healthy donors. The reads underwent TCRdb reprocessing, giving one record for each CDR3 protein sequence and no DNA. The V and J calls here are based on TCRdb, not the publication. The table for this sample lists approximately 5,000 distinct CDR3 sequences. The top ten hold approximately 15% of the sample.

The donors whose samples were sequenced had carbamazepine-induced Stevens-Johnson syndrome or toxic epidermal necrolysis (CBZ-SJS/TEN). Peripheral blood repertoires were obtained from CBZ-SJS/TEN patients of Han Chinese (roughly five) and European (roughly six) origin. To search for drug-specific clonotypes, the T cell receptor repertoires of patients with drug-induced severe cutaneous adverse reactions were profiled by next-generation sequencing. The RNA source was either peripheral blood mononuclear cells or blister cells from skin lesions. The sequence is built from TRBV28 and TRBJ1-3. This TCR was recovered from a human donor with a severe cutaneous adverse drug reaction. Sequenced material: PBMCs. The CDR3 region has the sequence CASSLFASSGNTIYF. With the portions outside the CDR3 filled from the reference TRBV28 and TRBJ1-3 genes, the complete variable region becomes DVKVTQSSRYLVKRTGEKVFLECVQDMDHENMFWYRQDPGLGLRLIYFSYDVKMKEKGDIPEGYSVSREKKERFSLILESASTNQTSMYLCASSLFASSGNTIYFGEGSWLTVV.